The 22 T cell receptor beta chains below were found in one sample sequenced in a study of breast tumors, draining lymph nodes, adjacent tissues. Using its own MiXCR run on the multiplex PCR reads, TCRdb lists one record per CDR3 protein. The table has 140,000 to 150,000 distinct CDR3 sequences, approximately 29% seen once. Axillary draining lymph nodes of breast cancer patients supplied the node samples. The sequencing input was axillary lymph node tissue. All receptors come from a female donor with breast cancer. Some clones in this sample may be carry-over from other donors' samples.

In its sample, this clonotype was seen a few times. J is TRBJ1-1 and V is TRBV20-1; D not resolved. The CDR3 spans 15 residues. The germline CDR1 and CDR2 sequences are DFQATT and SNEGSKA (reference sequence). V was clipped by 0 bases and J by 1 base, with 12 bases between them. In DNA, the CDR3 is TGCAGTGCTAGAGATACTGGGAGTGCGAACACTGAAGCTTTCTTT. It codes for CSARDTGSANTEAFF.

This clonotype was seen many times. The rearrangement joins TRBV7-2 to TRBJ1-6, with D tentatively TRBD1 (6 bases). The length of the CDR3 is 16 residues. CDR1 is SGHTA, CDR2 FQGNSA, per germline. V lost 1 base and J lost 6, with 13 bases in between. The CDR3 nucleotides read TGTGCCAGCAGCTTAGTGGGGGGCTGGGGTAATTCACCCCTCCACTTT. Translation gives CASSLVGGWGNSPLHF. Full variable domain (rest looked up from reference TRBV7-2 and TRBJ1-6): GAGVSQSPSNKVTEKGKDVELRCDPISGHTALYWYRQSLGQGLEFLIYFQGNSAPDKSGLPSDRFSAERTGGSVSTLTIQRTQQEDSAVYLCASSLVGGWGNSPLHFGNGTRLTVT.

The V call is TRBV11-2, the J call TRBJ2-7; 7 bases align to TRBD2. CDR1 SGHAT and CDR2 FQNNGV come from the germline V gene. CDR3 length: 12 residues. Trimming at V came to 4 bases and at J to 6 bases, leaving 3 bases not matched to a gene. The CDR3 sequence is CASSSGEGEQYV. The CDR3 DNA is TGTGCCAGCAGCTCGGGGGAGGGCGAGCAGTACGTC.

This rearrangement joins TRBV6-1 to TRBJ2-7; D uncertain. CDR1 is MNHNS, CDR2 SASEGT, per germline. Trimming shortened V by 8 bases and J by 3 bases, and 11 bases separated the two germline ends. The CDR3 sequence is 12 residues long. CDR3 protein: CASQHSSYEQYV. The CDR3 DNA is TGTGCCAGCCAGCACAGTAGCTACGAGCAGTACGTC.

Notes on this clonotype: This may stem from a read error, because a much larger clone lies one nucleotide away. The CDR3 does not close with the conserved phenylalanine or tryptophan, likely indicating a read error. V is TRBV9 and J is TRBJ1-2; the D gene is possibly TRBD1 (6 bases). Germline V lookup: CDR1 SGDLS, CDR2 YYNGEE. The CDR3 has 13 amino acids. The V gene lost 0 bases and the J gene lost 4 bases, with 7 bases spanning the gap. The CDR3 nucleotides are TGTGCCAGCAGCGTAGTAGGGGGCTATGGCTACACCTCC. Protein sequence: CASSVVGGYGYTS.

At least ten counts were recorded for this clonotype. The chain couples TRBV6-6 to TRBJ1-4, with D tentatively TRBD1 (5 bases). Germline V CDR1 and CDR2: MNHNY, SVGAGI (reference sequence). CDR3 length: 14 residues. With 6 bases removed from V and 11 bases from J, the gap between germline ends came to 19 bases. CDR3 loop: CASSWGDSPTKLFF. The CDR3 DNA follows: TGTGCCAGCAGCTGGGGGGATTCCCCTACGAAACTGTTTTTT.

This clonotype was observed at least ten times. The V and J genes are TRBV13 and TRBJ2-1; no reliable D call. V shed 1 base and J shed 9 bases, with 13 bases lying between them. CDR3 length: 14 residues. CDR1 and CDR2 from the germline V gene are PRHDT and FYEKMQ (reference sequence). CDR3 sequence: CASSLARPAGEQFF. The CDR3 DNA is TGTGCCAGCAGCTTAGCTCGTCCCGCCGGTGAGCAGTTCTTC.

There are many counts of this clonotype. The J gene is TRBJ2-2, the V gene TRBV3-1, with a tentative D call TRBD1 (6 bases). V was pared by 6 bases and J by 4 bases, with 15 bases between. CDR3 size: 15 residues. In germline, CDR1 is LGHDT, CDR2 YNNKEL (reference sequence). CDR3 protein: CASRKGDILTGELFF. For the CDR3, the DNA is TGTGCCAGCAGGAAAGGGGACATCCTCACCGGGGAGCTGTTTTTT.

This clonotype was observed many times. The rearrangement links TRBV5-1 to TRBJ1-4; the match to TRBD1 covers 8 bases. Germline CDR1 and CDR2: SGHRS and YFSETQ. This CDR3 is 14 amino acids long. V lost 4 bases and J lost 8; bases outside the gene matches: 7. The DNA of the CDR3 is TGCGCCAGCAGCATCGGACAGGGAAAGGAAAAACTGTTTTTT. As protein: CASSIGQGKEKLFF.

The rearrangement uses TRBV7-9 and TRBJ1-5, with D possibly being TRBD1 (5 bases). The ends were cut back, 0 bases at V and 0 bases at J, with 12 bases in the middle. CDR3 length: 17 amino acids. Germline V CDR1 and CDR2: SEHNR, FQNEAQ (reference sequence). DNA of the CDR3: TGTGCCAGCAGCTTAGCAGACGGGACCCTTAGCAATCAGCCCCAGCATTTT. It codes for CASSLADGTLSNQPQHF. Looking up the rest from reference TRBV7-9 and TRBJ1-5 gives the full variable domain: DTGVSQNPRHKITKRGQNVTFRCDPISEHNRLYWYRQTLGQGPEFLTYFQNEAQLEKSRLLSDRFSAERPKGSFSTLEIQRTEQGDSAMYLCASSLADGTLSNQPQHFGDGTRLSIL.

This clonotype was seen ten or more times. The CDR3 spells CASSPPTYSYNEQFF. CDR3 sequence (DNA): TGTGCCAGCAGCCCGCCAACTTACTCCTACAATGAGCAGTTCTTC. V and J are TRBV9 and TRBJ2-1; D gene uncertain. Per germline, CDR1 SGDLS and CDR2 YYNGEE. There are 15 residues in the CDR3. V was cut by 4 bases and J by 0 bases, with 11 bases left in between.

The gene calls are TRBV2 and TRBJ2-3, with 10 bases fitting TRBD2. Germline CDR1 reads SNHLY; CDR2 reads FYNNEI. The length of the CDR3 is 14 residues. V was pared by 11 bases and J by 2 bases, with 7 bases of the junction left unmatched. The CDR3 bases are TGTGCCCTCGCCGGACTAGCGGACACAGATACGCAGTATTTT. Its protein product is CALAGLADTDTQYF.

This clonotype was seen repeatedly, ten times or more. CDR3 protein: CASSLGQGNSPLHF. The CDR3 DNA reads TGTGCCAGCAGTTTGGGACAGGGAAATTCACCCCTCCACTTT. The chain joins TRBV28 to TRBJ1-6; TRBD1 matches at 9 bases. The CDR3 extends over 14 amino acids. J lost 7 bases, V lost 3 bases, and 1 base had no gene match. Per germline, CDR1 MDHEN and CDR2 SYDVKM.

This clonotype has at least ten counts. V and J are TRBV9 and TRBJ1-3; D is perhaps TRBD1 (5 bases). CDR1 SGDLS and CDR2 YYNGEE come from the germline V gene. Trimming pared 4 bases from V and 1 base from J, leaving 12 bases between. The CDR3 totals 15 residues. The CDR3: CASSPGGGSGNTIYF. CDR3 in DNA: TGTGCCAGCAGCCCCGGGGGGGGTTCTGGAAACACCATATATTTT.

This clonotype was recorded at least ten times. The V call is TRBV6-6, the J call TRBJ2-7; 10 bases line up with TRBD1. Germline trimming cut 5 bases from V and 4 bases from J; bases unmatched to any gene: 8. The CDR3 is 15 amino acids. Germline V CDR1 and CDR2: MNHNY, SVGAGI (reference sequence). The CDR3 region is CASSTTGTGVYEQYF. The CDR3 DNA reads TGTGCCAGCAGTACGACCGGGACAGGGGTTTACGAGCAGTACTTC.

This clonotype has ten or more counts. The chain joins TRBV6-1 to TRBJ2-3; D might be TRBD2 (5 bases). Trimming took off 3 bases at V and 3 bases at J, with 13 bases between the two ends. The CDR3 is 15 residues long. Germline assignment: CDR1 MNHNS and CDR2 SASEGT. The CDR3 region is CASSEQRSTTDTQYF. The CDR3 bases are TGTGCCAGCAGTGAGCAGCGGTCGACAACAGATACGCAGTATTTT.

The chain combines TRBV7-8 with TRBJ1-1, with D maybe TRBD1 (5 bases). This CDR3 is built from 14 residues. Germline values: CDR1 SGHVS, CDR2 FQNEAQ. With 8 bases removed from V and 4 bases from J, the gap between germline ends came to 17 bases. The CDR3 DNA sequence: TGTGCCAGCGCCATGATGGGGCTCGGCACTGAAGCTTTCTTT. Protein sequence: CASAMMGLGTEAFF.

V gene TRBV7-3 combines with J gene TRBJ2-7, with 10 bases matching TRBD1. This CDR3 is 14 amino acids long. Germline V gene sequence: CDR1 SGHTA, CDR2 FQGTGA. The CDR3 here is CASGMTGGIYEQYF. The CDR3 DNA is TGTGCTAGCGGAATGACAGGGGGCATCTACGAGCAGTACTTC.

This chain joins TRBV4-3 and TRBJ1-2; 7 nucleotides align to TRBD1. The germline V gene encodes CDR1 LGHNA and CDR2 YSLEER. The J segment lost 4 bases and the V segment lost 4 bases, leaving 9 bases of the junction unmatched. The CDR3 sequence is 15 residues long. The CDR3: CASSPSRGGSYGYTF. The CDR3 DNA reads TGCGCCAGCAGCCCGAGCCGAGGGGGCTCCTATGGCTACACCTTC.

This clonotype was found many times. The chain couples TRBV19 to TRBJ1-5, with 12 bases that match TRBD1. The CDR3 runs to 16 residues. The V gene's germline CDR1 is LNHDA and CDR2 SQIVND (reference sequence). The ends lost 4 bases at V and 2 bases at J; junction bases unmatched: 3. CDR3 sequence reads: CASSTGTGGGNQPQHF. Here the CDR3 DNA reads TGTGCCAGTAGTACAGGGACAGGGGGCGGCAATCAGCCCCAGCATTTT.

On this clonotype itself: Without the conserved terminal phenylalanine or tryptophan, this CDR3 likely stems from a read error. The chain employs TRBV27 and TRBJ1-2; D might be TRBD1 (6 bases). The germline V gene encodes CDR1 MNHEY and CDR2 SMNVEV (reference sequence). V lost 6 bases, J lost 9 bases, and 17 bases lay in between. The CDR3 length is 13 residues. The CDR3 DNA is TGTGCCAGCAGGAACACAGGGTGGAATAGCTACACCTAC. It yields the protein CASRNTGWNSYTY.

The chain links TRBV20-1 to TRBJ2-3, with a possible D match to TRBD2 (7 bases). Trimming left V 5 bases short and J 11 bases short, with 14 bases between. This CDR3 has 11 residues. Germline CDR1 is DFQATT and CDR2 is SNEGSKA (reference sequence). The CDR3: CSAEGGDEQYF. The CDR3 DNA sequence: TGCAGTGCTGAAGGGGGGGATGAGCAGTATTTT.